This T cell receptor (beta chain) is from a study of CD8 T cells in ankylosing spondylitis. Study-wide results and limits: Eight highly homologous variants formed a TCR beta motif that appeared characteristic of ankylosing spondylitis blood.

TCRdb passed the 5' RACE reads through MiXCR, listing each CDR3 protein once. The table has approximately 200,000 distinct CDR3 sequences, under 15% seen once. From germline, CDR1 is SQVTM and CDR2 ANQGSEA. Trimming removed 6 bases at V and 3 bases at J, with 12 bases between. The CDR3 sequence is 12 residues long. This clonotype appeared many times. Its antigen is not known. V gene TRBV29-1 combines with J gene TRBJ2-7; D may be TRBD1 or TRBD2 (6 bases each). Material for sequencing was blood, either unsorted or a sorted T cell fraction (not recorded which). The source of this sequence is a female donor with ankylosing spondylitis or in good health (not recorded which). Here the CDR3 reads CSVRDTIYEQYF. CDR3 DNA sequence: TGCAGCGTGCGGGACACCATCTACGAGCAGTACTTC.